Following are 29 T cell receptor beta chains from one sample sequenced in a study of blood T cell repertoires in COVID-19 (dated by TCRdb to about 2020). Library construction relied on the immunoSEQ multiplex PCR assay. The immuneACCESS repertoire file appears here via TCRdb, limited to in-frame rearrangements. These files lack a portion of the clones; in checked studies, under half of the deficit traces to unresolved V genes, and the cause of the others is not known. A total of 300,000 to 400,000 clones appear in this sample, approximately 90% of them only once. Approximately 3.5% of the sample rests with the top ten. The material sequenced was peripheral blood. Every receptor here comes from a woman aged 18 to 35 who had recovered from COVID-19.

The CDR3 loop is CASSPRQGDYGYTF. CDR3 DNA: TGTGCCAGCAGCCCTAGACAGGGCGACTATGGCTACACCTTC. The chain recombines TRBV9 with TRBJ1-2; 7 bases match TRBD1. CDR3 length: 14 residues. Germline V lookup: CDR1 SGDLS, CDR2 YYNGEE. V lost 4 bases and J lost 3; bases outside the gene matches: 6.

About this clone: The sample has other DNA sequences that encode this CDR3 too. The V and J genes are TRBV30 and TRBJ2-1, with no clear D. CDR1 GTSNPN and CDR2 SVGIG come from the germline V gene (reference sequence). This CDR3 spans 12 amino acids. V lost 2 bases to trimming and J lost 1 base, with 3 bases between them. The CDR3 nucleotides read TGTGCCTGGAGTCTTTCCTACAATGAGCAGTTCTTC. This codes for CAWSLSYNEQFF.

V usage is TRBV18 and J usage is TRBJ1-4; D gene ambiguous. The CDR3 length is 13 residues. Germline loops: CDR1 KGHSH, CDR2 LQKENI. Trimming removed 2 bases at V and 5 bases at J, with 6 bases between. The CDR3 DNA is TGTGCCAGCTCACCAGGCTCCAATGAAAAACTGTTTTTT. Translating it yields CASSPGSNEKLFF.

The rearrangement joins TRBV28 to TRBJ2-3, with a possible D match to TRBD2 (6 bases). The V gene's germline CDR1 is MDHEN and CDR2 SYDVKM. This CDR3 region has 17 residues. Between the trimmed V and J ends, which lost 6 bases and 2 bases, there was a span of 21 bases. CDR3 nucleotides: TGTGCCAGCAGCGCCAGACCCGGGACTCTGCCCACAGATACGCAGTATTTT. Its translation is CASSARPGTLPTDTQYF. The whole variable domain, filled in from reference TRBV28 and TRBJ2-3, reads DVKVTQSSRYLVKRTGEKVFLECVQDMDHENMFWYRQDPGLGLRLIYFSYDVKMKEKGDIPEGYSVSREKKERFSLILESASTNQTSMYLCASSARPGTLPTDTQYFGPGTRLTVL.

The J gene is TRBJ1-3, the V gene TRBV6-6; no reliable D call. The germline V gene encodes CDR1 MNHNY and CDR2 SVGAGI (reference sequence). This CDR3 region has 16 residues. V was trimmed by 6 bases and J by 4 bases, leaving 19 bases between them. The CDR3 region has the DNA TGTGCCAGCAGCCCGGGAGTTCAGTTTCCGGGAAACACCATATATTTT. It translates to CASSPGVQFPGNTIYF.

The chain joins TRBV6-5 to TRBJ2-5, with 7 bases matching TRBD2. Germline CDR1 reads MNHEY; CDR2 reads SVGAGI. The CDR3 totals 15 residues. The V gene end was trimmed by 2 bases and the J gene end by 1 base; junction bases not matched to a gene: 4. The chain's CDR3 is CASSYPASGQETQYF. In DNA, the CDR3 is TGTGCCAGCAGTTACCCGGCTAGCGGCCAAGAGACCCAGTACTTC.

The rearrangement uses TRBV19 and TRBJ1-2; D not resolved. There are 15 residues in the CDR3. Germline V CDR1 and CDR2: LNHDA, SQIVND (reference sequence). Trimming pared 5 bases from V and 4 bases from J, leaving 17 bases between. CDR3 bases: TGTGCCAGTAGTGTTAACCGTGGCTTGCCCTATGGCTACACCTTC. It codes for CASSVNRGLPYGYTF.

DNA for the CDR3: TGTGCCAGCAGTTTAGCGGGAGGGCCTCTGGATACGCAGTATTTT. It yields the protein CASSLAGGPLDTQYF. The genes are TRBV27 and TRBJ2-3; 9 bases are a match to TRBD2. Germline CDR1 and CDR2: MNHEY and SMNVEV (reference sequence). The CDR3 contains 15 residues. The V gene end was trimmed by 2 bases and the J gene end by 6 bases; junction bases not matched to a gene: 6.

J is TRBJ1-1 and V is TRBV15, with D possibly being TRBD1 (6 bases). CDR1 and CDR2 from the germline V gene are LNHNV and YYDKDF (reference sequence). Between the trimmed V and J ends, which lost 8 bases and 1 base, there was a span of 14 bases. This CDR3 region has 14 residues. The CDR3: CATEGGAGNTEAFF. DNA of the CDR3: TGTGCCACCGAGGGGGGGGCCGGGAACACTGAAGCTTTCTTT.

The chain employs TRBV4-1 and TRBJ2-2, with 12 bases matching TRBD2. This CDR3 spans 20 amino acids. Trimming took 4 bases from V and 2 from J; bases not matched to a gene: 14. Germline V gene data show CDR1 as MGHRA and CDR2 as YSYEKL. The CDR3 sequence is CASSPRLAGVLRGNTGELFF. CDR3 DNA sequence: TGCGCCAGCAGCCCGAGACTAGCGGGAGTTCTGCGGGGAAACACCGGGGAGCTGTTTTTT.

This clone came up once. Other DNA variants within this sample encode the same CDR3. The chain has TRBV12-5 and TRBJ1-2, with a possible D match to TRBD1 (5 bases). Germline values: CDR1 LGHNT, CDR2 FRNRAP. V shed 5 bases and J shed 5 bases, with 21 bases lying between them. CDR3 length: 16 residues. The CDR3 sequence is CASGRTPGDASYGYTF. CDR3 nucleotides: TGTGCTAGTGGTCGTACACCGGGGGACGCGAGTTATGGCTACACCTTC.

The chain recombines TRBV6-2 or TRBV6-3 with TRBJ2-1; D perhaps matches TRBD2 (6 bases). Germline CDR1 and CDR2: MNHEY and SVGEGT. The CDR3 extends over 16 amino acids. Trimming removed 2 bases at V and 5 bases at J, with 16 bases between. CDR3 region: CASSYTSGTLNNEQFF. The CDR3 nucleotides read TGTGCCAGCAGTTACACATCGGGGACTTTGAACAATGAGCAGTTCTTC.

Written as DNA, the CDR3 is TGTGCCAGCAGCTTACCTAGCGGGATCACAGATACGCAGTATTTT. Its protein is CASSLPSGITDTQYF. J is TRBJ2-3 and V is TRBV7-8; TRBD2 matches at 9 bases. In germline, CDR1 is SGHVS, CDR2 FQNEAQ. The CDR3 loop spans 15 amino acids. Germline trimming cut 2 bases from V and 2 bases from J; bases unmatched to any gene: 2.

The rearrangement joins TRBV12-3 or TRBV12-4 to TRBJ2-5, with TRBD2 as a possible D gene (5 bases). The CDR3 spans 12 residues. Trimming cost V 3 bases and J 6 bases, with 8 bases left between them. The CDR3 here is CASSLIGKTQYF. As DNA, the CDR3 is TGTGCCAGCAGTTTGATCGGGAAGACCCAGTACTTC.

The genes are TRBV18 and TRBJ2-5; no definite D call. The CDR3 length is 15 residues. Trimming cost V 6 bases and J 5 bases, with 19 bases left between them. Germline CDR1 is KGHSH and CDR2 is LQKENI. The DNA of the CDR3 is TGTGCCAGCTCGCCTCCGAGTTACTCCCGGGAGACCCAGTACTTC. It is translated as CASSPPSYSRETQYF.

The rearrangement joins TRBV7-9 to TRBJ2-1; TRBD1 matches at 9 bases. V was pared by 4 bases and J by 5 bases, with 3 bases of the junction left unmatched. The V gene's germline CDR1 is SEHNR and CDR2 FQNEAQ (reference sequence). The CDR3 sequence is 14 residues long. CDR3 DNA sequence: TGTGCCAGCAGCTGGGACAGGGATAACAATGAGCAGTTCTTC. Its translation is CASSWDRDNNEQFF.

This chain's CDR3 is CASSHDRGGLEAFF. The CDR3, as DNA: TGCGCCAGCAGCCATGACAGGGGGGGCCTTGAAGCTTTCTTT. This rearrangement joins TRBV4-3 to TRBJ1-1; 9 nucleotides agree with TRBD1. The CDR3 is 14 amino acids. Germline lookup yields CDR1 LGHNA and CDR2 YSLEER. The V and J ends lost 3 bases and 7 bases, in that order; junction bases with no gene match: 6.

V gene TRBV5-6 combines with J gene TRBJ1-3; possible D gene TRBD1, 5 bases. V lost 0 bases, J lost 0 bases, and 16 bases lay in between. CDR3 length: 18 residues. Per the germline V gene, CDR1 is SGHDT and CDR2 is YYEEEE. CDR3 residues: CASSLVDGTRHSGNTIYF. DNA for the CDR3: TGTGCCAGCAGCTTGGTTGACGGGACTCGTCACTCTGGAAACACCATATATTTT.

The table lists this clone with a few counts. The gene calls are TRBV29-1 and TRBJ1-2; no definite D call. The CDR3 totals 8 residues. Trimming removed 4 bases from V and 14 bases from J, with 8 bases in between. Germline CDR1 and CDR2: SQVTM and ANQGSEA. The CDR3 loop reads CSVGPWTF. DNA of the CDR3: TGCAGCGTTGGGCCCTGGACCTTC.

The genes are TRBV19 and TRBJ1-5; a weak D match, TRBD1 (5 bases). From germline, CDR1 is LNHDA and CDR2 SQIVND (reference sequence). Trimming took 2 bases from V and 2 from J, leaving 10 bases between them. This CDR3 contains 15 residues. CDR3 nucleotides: TGTGCCAGTAGTATACCCAGGGAACGCAATCAGCCCCAGCATTTT. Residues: CASSIPRERNQPQHF.

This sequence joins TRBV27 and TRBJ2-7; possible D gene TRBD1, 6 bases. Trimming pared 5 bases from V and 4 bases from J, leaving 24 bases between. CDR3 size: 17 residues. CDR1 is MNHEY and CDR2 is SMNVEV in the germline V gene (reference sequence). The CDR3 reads CASSGRQDNQICYEQYV. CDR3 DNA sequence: TGTGCCAGCAGTGGACGACAGGACAACCAAATCTGTTACGAGCAGTACGTC.

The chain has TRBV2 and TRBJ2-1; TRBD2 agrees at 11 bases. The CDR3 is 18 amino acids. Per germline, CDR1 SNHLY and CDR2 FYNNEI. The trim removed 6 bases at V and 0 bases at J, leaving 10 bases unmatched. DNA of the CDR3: TGTGCCAGCAGGGCTCGACCCGGACTAGCGGGCTCCTACAATGAGCAGTTCTTC. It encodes CASRARPGLAGSYNEQFF. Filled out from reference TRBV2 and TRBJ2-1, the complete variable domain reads EPEVTQTPSHQVTQMGQEVILRCVPISNHLYFYWYRQILGQKVEFLVSFYNNEISEKSEIFDDQFSVERPDGSNFTLKIRSTKLEDSAMYFCASRARPGLAGSYNEQFFGPGTRLTVL.

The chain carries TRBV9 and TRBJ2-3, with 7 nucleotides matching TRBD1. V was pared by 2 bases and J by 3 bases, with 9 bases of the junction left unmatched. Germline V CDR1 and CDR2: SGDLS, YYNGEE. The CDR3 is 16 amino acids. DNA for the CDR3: TGTGCCAGCAGCGTCAGACAGGGTTTGGAGACAGATACGCAGTATTTT. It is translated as CASSVRQGLETDTQYF.

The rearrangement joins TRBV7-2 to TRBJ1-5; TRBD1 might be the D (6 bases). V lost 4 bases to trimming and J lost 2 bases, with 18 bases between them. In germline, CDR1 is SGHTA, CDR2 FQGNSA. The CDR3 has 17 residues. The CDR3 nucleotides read TGTGCCAGCAGCTCCCCCCGTACAGGGCCGGGCAATCAGCCCCAGCATTTT. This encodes CASSSPRTGPGNQPQHF. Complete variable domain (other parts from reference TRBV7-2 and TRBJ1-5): GAGVSQSPSNKVTEKGKDVELRCDPISGHTALYWYRQSLGQGLEFLIYFQGNSAPDKSGLPSDRFSAERTGGSVSTLTIQRTQQEDSAVYLCASSSPRTGPGNQPQHFGDGTRLSIL.

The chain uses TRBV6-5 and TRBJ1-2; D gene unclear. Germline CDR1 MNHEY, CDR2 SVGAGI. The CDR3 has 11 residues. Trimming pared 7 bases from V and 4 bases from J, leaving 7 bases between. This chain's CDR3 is CASKRGYGYTF. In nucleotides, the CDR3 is TGTGCCAGCAAACGAGGCTATGGCTACACCTTC.

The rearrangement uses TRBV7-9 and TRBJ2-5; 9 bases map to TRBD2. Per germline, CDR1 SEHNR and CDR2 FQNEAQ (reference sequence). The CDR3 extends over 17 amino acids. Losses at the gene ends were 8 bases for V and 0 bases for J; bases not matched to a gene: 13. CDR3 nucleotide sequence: TGTGCCAGCGCAGGGGGGAGACTAGCGGAGAACCAAGAGACCCAGTACTTC. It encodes CASAGGRLAENQETQYF.

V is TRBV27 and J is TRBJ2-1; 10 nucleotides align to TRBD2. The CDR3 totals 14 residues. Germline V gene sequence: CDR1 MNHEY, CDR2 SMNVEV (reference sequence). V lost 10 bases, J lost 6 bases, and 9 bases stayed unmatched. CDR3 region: CATAGTSVGNEQFF. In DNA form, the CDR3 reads TGTGCCACCGCCGGGACTAGCGTGGGCAATGAGCAGTTCTTC.

Written as DNA, the CDR3 is TGTGCCAGCAGTTACCAGGCCCCGACAGCTGGAAACACCATATATTTT. Encoded protein: CASSYQAPTAGNTIYF. The chain is built from TRBV6-5 and TRBJ1-3, with D perhaps TRBD1 (5 bases). This CDR3 contains 16 residues. The germline gives CDR1 MNHEY, CDR2 SVGAGI. Trimming cost V 2 bases and J 2 bases, with 13 bases left between them.

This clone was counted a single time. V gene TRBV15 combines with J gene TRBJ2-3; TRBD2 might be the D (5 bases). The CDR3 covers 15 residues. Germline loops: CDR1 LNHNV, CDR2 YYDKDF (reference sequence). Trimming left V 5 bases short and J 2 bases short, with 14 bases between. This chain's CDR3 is CATSQERLLTDTQYF. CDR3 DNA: TGTGCCACCAGCCAAGAGCGGCTACTCACAGATACGCAGTATTTT.